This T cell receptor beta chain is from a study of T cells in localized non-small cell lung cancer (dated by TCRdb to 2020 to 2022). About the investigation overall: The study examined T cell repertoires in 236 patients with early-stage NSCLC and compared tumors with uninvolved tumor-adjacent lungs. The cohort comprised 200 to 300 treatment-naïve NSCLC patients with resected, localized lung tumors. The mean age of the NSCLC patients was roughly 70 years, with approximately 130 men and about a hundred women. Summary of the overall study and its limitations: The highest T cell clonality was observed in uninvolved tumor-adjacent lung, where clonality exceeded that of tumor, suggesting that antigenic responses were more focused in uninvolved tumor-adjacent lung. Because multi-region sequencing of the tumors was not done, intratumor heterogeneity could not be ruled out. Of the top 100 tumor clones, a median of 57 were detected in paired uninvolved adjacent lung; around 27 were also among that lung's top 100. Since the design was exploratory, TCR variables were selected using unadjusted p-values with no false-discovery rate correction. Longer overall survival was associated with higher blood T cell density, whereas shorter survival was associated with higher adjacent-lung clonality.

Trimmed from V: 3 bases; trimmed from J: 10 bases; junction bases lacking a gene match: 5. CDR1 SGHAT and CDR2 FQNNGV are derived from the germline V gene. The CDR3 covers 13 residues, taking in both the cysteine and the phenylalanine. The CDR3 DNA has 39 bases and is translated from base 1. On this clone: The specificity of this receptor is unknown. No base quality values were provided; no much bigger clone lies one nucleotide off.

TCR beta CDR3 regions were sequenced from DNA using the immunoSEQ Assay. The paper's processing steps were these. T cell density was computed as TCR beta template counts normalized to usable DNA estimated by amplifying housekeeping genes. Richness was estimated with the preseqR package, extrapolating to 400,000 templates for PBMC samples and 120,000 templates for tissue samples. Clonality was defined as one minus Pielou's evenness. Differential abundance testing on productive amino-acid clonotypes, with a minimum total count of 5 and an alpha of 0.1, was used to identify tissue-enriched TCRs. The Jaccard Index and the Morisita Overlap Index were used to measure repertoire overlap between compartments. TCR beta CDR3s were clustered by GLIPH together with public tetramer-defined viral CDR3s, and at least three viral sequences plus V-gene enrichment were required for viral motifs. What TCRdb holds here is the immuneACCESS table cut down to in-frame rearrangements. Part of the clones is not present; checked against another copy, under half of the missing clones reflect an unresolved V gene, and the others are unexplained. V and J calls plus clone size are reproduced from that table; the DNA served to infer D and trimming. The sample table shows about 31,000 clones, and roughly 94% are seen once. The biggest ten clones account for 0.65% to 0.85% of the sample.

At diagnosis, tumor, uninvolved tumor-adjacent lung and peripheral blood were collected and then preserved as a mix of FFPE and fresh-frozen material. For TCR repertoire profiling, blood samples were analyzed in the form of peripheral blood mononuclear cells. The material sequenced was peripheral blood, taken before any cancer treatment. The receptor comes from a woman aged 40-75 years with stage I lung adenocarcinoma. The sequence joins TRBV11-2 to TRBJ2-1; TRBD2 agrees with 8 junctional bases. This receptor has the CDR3 CASSFIAGREQFF. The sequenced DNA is TGTGCCAGCAGCTTTATAGCGGGGAGGGAGCAGTTCTTC.